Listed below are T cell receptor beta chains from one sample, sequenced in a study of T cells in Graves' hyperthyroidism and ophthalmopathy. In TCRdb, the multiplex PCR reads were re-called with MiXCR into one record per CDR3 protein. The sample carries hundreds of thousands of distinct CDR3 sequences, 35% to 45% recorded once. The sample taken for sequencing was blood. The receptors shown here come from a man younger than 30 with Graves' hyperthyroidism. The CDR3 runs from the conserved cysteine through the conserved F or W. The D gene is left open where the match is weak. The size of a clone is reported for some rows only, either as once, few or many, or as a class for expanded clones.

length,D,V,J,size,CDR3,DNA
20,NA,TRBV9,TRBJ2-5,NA,CASSATGTGFSGAFGETQYF,TGTGCCAGCAGCGCAACCGGGACCGGGTTTTCGGGGGCATTCGGGGAGACCCAGTACTTC
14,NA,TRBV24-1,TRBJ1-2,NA,CATSDLNSNYGYTF,TGTGCCACCAGTGATTTGAACAGTAACTATGGCTACACCTTC
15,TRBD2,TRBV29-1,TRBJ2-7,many,CSVEIGGGRLYEQYF,TGCAGCGTTGAGATTGGGGGCGGGAGGTTGTACGAGCAGTACTTC
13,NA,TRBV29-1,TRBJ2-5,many,CSVAQPTEGTQYF,TGCAGCGTCGCCCAACCAACTGAAGGGACCCAGTACTTC
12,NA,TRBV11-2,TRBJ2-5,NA,CAWRGHEETQYF,TGTGCCTGGAGAGGTCACGAGGAGACCCAGTACTTC
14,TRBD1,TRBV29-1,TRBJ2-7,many,CSARPGTGGNEQYF,TGCAGCGCTCGGCCCGGGACAGGGGGCAACGAGCAGTACTTC
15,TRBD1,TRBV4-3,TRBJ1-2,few,CASSQDLGQAVGYTF,TGCGCCAGCAGCCAAGATTTGGGACAGGCAGTCGGCTACACCTTC
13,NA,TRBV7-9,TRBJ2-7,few,CASSSPDVLEQYF,TGTGCCAGCAGCTCTCCGGACGTACTCGAGCAGTACTTC
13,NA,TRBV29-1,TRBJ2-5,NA,CSFSGVTGETQYF,TGCAGCTTCTCTGGGGTTACGGGGGAGACCCAGTACTTC
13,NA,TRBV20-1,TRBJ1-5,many,CSAIDRASQPQHF,TGCAGTGCCATCGACCGGGCTAGTCAGCCCCAGCATTTT
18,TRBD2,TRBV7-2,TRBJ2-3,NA,CASSFYPPGLDLTDTQYF,TGTGCCAGCAGCTTCTATCCACCGGGACTAGATCTCACAGATACGCAGTATTTT
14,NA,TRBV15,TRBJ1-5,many,CATSRDLGGQPQHF,TGTGCCACCAGCAGAGATCTTGGGGGTCAGCCCCAGCATTTT
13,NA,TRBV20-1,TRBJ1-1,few,CSARWQLSAEAFF,TGCAGTGCTAGATGGCAATTGAGCGCTGAAGCTTTCTTT
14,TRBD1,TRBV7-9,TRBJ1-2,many,CASSIDRGFDGYTF,TGTGCCAGCAGCATTGACAGGGGGTTCGATGGCTACACCTTC
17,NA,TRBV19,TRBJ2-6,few,CASSSINPGGLNDVLTF,TGTGCCAGTAGTTCAATAAACCCTGGAGGGTTAAACGACGTCCTGACTTTC
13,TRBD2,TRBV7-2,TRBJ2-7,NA,CASRLAEIYEQYF,TGTGCCAGCAGACTAGCGGAAATCTACGAGCAGTACTTC
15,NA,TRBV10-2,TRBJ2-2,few,CASSEGGPMAGELFF,TGCGCCAGCAGTGAGGGGGGGCCCATGGCCGGGGAGCTGTTTTTT
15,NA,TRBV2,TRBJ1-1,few,CASSPRGGVDTEAFF,TGTGCCAGCAGTCCCCGGGGGGGGGTGGACACTGAAGCTTTCTTT
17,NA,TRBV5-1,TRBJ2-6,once,CASSQEPPDSGANVLTF,TGCGCCAGCAGCCAAGAACCGCCCGACTCTGGGGCCAACGTCCTGACTTTC
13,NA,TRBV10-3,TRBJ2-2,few,CAIRNREPGELFF,TGTGCCATCAGGAACAGGGAACCCGGGGAGCTGTTTTTT